Included here is one T cell receptor beta chain sequence, with context. Donors were drawn from the roughly 110-subject validation cohort, separate from the approximately 640-subject first cohort. Produced via immunoSEQ multiplex PCR; TCRdb's table is partial and in-frame only. The sample contains about 140,000 clones, approximately 94% of which appear only once. This CDR3 is built from 17 residues. Germline V gene lookup returns CDR1 SGHTA and CDR2 FQGNSA. Losses at the gene ends were 5 bases for V and 3 bases for J; bases not matched to a gene: 16. This sample was taken from a study of cytomegalovirus exposure and HLA in healthy donors.

The sequencing sample was made of PBMCs. This chain uses TRBV7-2 with TRBJ2-7, with 7 bases fitting TRBD1. The TCR sequence derives from a man between 18 and 29 years old in good health and CMV-seropositive. The CDR3 spells CASSPRATGKSDYEQYF. In DNA, the CDR3 is TGTGCCAGCAGCCCCCGGGCGACAGGGAAAAGTGACTACGAGCAGTACTTC. The variable domain in full, with the rest retrieved from reference TRBV7-2 and TRBJ2-7, is GAGVSQSPSNKVTEKGKDVELRCDPISGHTALYWYRQSLGQGLEFLIYFQGNSAPDKSGLPSDRFSAERTGGSVSTLTIQRTQQEDSAVYLCASSPRATGKSDYEQYFGPGTRLTVT.